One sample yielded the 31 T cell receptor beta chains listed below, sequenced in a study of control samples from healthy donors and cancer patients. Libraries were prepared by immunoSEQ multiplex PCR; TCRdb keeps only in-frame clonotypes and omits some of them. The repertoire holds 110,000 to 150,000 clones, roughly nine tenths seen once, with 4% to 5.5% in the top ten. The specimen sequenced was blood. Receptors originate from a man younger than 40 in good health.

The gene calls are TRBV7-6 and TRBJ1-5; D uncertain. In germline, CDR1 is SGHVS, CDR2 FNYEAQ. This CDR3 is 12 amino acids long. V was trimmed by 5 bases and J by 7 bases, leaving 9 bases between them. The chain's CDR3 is CASSPVGQPQHF. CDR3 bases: TGTGCCAGCAGCCCGGTGGGGCAGCCCCAGCATTTT.

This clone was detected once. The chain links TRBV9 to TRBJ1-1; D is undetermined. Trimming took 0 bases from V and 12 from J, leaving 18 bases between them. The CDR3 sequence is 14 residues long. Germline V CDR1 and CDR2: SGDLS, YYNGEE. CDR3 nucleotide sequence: TGTGCCAGCAGCGTAGGACATGCCCTAAAGGTTACTTTCTTT. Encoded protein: CASSVGHALKVTFF.

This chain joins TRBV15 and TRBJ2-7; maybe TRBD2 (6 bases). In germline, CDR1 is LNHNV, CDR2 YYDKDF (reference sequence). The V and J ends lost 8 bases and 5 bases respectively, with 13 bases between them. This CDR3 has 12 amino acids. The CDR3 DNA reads TGTGCCACCGGGGGGATGGATGACGAGCAGTACTTC. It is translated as CATGGMDDEQYF.

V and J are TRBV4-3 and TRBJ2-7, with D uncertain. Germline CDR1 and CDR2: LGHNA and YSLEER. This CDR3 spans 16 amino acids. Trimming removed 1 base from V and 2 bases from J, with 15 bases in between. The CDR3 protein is CASSQAWGNPAYEQYF. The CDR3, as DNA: TGCGCCAGCAGCCAAGCCTGGGGAAACCCCGCCTACGAGCAGTACTTC.

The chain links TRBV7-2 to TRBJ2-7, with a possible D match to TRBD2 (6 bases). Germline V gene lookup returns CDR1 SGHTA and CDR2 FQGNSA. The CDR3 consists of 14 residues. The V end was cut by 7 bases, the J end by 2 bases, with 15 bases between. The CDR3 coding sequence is TGTGCCAGCACCCTAGGGCCGGGGGCCTACGAGCAGTACTTC. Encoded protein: CASTLGPGAYEQYF.

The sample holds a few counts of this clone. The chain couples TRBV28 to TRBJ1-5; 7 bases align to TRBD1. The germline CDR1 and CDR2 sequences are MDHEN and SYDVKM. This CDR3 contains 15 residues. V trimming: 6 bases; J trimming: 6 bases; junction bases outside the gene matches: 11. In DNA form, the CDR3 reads TGTGCCAGCAGCGACGAAGGGGGCGTAAGTCAGCCCCAGCATTTT. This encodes CASSDEGGVSQPQHF.

The CDR3 DNA is TGTGCCAGCAGCGCCGGGACAGGGGACCAAGAGACCCAGTACTTC. Translated, it gives CASSAGTGDQETQYF. The chain employs TRBV9 and TRBJ2-5; 10 bases map to TRBD1. There are 15 residues in the CDR3. The germline V gene encodes CDR1 SGDLS and CDR2 YYNGEE. V dropped 3 bases and J dropped 0; count of bases not matched to a gene: 2.

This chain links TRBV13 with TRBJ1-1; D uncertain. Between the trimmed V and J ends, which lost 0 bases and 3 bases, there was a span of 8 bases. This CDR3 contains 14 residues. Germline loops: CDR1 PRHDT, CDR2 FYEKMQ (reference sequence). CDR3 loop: CASSLGGYYTEAFF. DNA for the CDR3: TGTGCCAGCAGCTTAGGGGGATACTACACTGAAGCTTTCTTT.

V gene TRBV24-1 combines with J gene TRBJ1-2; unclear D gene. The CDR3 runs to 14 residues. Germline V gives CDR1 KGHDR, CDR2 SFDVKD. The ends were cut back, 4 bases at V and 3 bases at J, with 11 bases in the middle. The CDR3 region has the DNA TGTGCCACCAGTGACTCTCCGCCGGACTATGGCTACACCTTC. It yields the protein CATSDSPPDYGYTF.

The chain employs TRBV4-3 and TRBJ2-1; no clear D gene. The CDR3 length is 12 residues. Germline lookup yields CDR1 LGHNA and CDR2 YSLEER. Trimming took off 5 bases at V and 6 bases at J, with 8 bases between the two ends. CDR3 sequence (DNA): TGCGCCAGCAGCTCGTTTGGCAATGAGCAGTTCTTC. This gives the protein CASSSFGNEQFF.

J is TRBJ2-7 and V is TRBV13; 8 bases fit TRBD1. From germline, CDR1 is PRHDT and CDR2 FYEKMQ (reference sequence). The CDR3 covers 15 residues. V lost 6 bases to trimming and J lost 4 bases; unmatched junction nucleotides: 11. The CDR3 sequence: CASSDNQGARYEQYF. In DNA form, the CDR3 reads TGTGCCAGCAGTGATAATCAGGGGGCGAGATACGAGCAGTACTTC.

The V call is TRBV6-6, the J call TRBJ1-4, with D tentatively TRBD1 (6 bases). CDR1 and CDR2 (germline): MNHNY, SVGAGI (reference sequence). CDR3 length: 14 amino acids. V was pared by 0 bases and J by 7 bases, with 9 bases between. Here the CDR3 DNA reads TGTGCCAGCAGTTACTCGAGGGGGAGTGAAAAACTGTTTTTT. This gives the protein CASSYSRGSEKLFF.

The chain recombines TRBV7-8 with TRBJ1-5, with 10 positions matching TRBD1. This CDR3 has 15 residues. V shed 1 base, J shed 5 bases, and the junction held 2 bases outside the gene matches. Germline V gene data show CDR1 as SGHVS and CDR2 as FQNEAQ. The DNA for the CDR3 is TGTGCCAGCAGCTTAGAGGGACAGGGGTATCAGCCCCAGCATTTT. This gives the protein CASSLEGQGYQPQHF.

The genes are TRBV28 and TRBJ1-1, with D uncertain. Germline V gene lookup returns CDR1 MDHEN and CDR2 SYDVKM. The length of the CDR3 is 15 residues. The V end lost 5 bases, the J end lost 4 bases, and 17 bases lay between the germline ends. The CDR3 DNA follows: TGTGCCAGCAGTGTCCTCAGGCCTTTGGGCACTGAAGCTTTCTTT. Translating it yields CASSVLRPLGTEAFF.

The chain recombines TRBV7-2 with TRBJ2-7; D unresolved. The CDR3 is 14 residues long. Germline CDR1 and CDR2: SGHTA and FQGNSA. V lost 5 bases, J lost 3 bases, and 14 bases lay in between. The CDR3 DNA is TGTGCCAGCAGCGGAGCGACACTTAGCTACGAGCAGTACTTC. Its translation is CASSGATLSYEQYF.

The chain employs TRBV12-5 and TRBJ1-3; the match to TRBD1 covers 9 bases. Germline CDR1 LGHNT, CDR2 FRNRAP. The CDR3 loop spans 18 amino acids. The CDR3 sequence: CAAYPPHLGQGIANTIYF. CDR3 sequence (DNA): TGTGCCGCCTACCCCCCCCACTTGGGACAGGGAATCGCGAACACCATATATTTT.

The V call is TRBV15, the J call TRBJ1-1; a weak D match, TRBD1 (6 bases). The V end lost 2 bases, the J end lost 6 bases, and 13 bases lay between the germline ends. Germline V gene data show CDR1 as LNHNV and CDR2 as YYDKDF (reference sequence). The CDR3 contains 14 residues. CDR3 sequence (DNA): TGTGCCACCAGCAGATCAGGGGACTTGGCTGAAGCTTTCTTT. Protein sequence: CATSRSGDLAEAFF. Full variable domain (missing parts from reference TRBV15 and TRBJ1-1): DAMVIQNPRYQVTQFGKPVTLSCSQTLNHNVMYWYQQKSSQAPKLLFHYYDKDFNNEADTPDNFQSRRPNTSFCFLDIRSPGLGDTAMYLCATSRSGDLAEAFFGQGTRLTVV.

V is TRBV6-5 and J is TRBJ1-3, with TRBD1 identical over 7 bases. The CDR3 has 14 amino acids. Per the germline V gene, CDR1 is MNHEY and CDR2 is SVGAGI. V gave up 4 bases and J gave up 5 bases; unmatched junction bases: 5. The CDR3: CASSSRDRRNTIYF. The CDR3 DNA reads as TGTGCCAGCAGTTCGCGGGACAGACGAAACACCATATATTTT.

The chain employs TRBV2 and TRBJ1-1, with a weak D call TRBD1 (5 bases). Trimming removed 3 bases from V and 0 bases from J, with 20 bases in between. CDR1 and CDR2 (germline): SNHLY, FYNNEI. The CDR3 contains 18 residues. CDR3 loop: CASSEFGARMAVNTEAFF. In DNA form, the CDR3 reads TGTGCCAGCAGTGAGTTCGGGGCTCGGATGGCAGTGAACACTGAAGCTTTCTTT.

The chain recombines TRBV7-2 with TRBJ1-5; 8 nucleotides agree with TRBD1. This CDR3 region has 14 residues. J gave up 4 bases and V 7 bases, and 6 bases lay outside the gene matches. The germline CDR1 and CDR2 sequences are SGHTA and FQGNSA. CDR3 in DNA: TGTGCCAGCACCCGGGACAGGTCAAATCAGCCCCAGCATTTT. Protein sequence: CASTRDRSNQPQHF.

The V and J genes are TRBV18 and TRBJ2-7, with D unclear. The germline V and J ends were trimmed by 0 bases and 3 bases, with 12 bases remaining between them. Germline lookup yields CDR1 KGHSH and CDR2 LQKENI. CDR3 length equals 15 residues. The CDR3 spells CASSPPSASHYEQYF. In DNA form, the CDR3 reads TGTGCCAGCTCACCACCTTCAGCTTCCCACTACGAGCAGTACTTC. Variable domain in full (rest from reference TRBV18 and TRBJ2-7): NAGVMQNPRHLVRRRGQEARLRCSPMKGHSHVYWYRQLPEEGLKFMVYLQKENIIDESGMPKERFSAEFPKEGPSILRIQQVVRGDSAAYFCASSPPSASHYEQYFGPGTRLTVT.

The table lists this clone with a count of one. The chain's CDR3 is CASSLRLAGGPTDTQYF. CDR3 coding DNA: TGTGCCAGCAGCCTCAGACTAGCGGGGGGGCCCACAGATACGCAGTATTTT. The V call is TRBV7-3, the J call TRBJ2-3, with TRBD2 matching 14 bases. The germline CDR1 and CDR2 sequences are SGHTA and FQGTGA. Trimming at V came to 5 bases and at J to 2 bases, leaving 6 bases not matched to a gene. The CDR3 totals 17 residues.

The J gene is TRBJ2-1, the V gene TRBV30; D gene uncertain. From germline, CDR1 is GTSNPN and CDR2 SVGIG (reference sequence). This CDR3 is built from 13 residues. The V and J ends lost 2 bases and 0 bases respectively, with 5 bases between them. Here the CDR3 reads CAWSQGSYNEQFF. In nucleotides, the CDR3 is TGTGCCTGGAGTCAAGGCTCCTACAATGAGCAGTTCTTC.

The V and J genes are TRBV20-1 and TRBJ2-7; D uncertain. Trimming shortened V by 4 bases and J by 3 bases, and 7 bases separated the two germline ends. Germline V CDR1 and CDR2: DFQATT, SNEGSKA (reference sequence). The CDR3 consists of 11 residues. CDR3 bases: TGCAGTGCTAATGGGGACTACGAGCAGTACTTC. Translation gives CSANGDYEQYF.

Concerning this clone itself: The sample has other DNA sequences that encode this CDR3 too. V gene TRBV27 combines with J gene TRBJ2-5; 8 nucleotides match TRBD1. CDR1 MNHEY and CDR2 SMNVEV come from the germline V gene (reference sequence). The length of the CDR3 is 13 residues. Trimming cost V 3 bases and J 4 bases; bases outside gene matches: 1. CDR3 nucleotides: TGTGCCAGCAGTTTGGACAGGGCAGAGACCCAGTACTTC. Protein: CASSLDRAETQYF.

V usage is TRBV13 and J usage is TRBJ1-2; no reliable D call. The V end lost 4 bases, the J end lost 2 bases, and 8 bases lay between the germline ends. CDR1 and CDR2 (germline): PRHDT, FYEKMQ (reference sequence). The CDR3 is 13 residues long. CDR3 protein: CASSSVSNYGYTF. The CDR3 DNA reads TGTGCCAGCAGCTCGGTTAGCAACTATGGCTACACCTTC.

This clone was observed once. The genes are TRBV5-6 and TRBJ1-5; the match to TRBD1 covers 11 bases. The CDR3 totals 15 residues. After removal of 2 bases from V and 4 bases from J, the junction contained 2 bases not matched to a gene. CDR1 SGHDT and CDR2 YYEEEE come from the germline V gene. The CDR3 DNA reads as TGTGCCAGCAGCTTAGGGACAGGGGGTAATCAGCCCCAGCATTTT. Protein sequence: CASSLGTGGNQPQHF.

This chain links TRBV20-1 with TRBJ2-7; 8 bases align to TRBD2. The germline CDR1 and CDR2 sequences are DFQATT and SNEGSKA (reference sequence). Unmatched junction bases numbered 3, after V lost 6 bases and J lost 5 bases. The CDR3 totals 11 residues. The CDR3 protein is CSAGLAHEQYF. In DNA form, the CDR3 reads TGCAGTGCAGGACTAGCCCACGAGCAGTACTTC.

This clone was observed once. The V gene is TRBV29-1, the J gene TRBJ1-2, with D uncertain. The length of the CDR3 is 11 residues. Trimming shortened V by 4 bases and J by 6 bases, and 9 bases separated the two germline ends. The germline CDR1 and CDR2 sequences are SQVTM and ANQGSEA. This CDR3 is CSVGGSNGYTF. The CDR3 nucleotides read TGCAGCGTTGGGGGATCGAATGGCTACACCTTC.

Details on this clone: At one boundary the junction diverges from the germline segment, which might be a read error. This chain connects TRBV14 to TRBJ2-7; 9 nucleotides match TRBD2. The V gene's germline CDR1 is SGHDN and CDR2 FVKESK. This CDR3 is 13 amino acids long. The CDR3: CASSQVAGAPGNF. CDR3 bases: TGTGCCAGCAGCCAAGTAGCGGGGGCTCCGGGGAACTTC.

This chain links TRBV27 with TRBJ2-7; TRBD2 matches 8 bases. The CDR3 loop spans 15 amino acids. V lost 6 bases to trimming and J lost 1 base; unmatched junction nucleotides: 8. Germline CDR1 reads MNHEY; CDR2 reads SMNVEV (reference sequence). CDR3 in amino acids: CASSPWAGGSYEQYF. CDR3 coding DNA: TGTGCCAGCAGCCCCTGGGCGGGAGGATCCTACGAGCAGTACTTC.